The sequence of this T cell receptor beta chain was determined in a study of T cells in Graves' hyperthyroidism and ophthalmopathy. Study-level points and caveats: Blood samples included most of the expanded thyroid clonotypes exceeding 0.001.

This CDR3 is 16 amino acids long. Germline V gives CDR1 MGHRA, CDR2 YSYEKL. With V trimmed by 3 bases and J by 7 bases, 12 bases remained unmatched. Amplified regions were TCR beta CDR3 sequences from RNA transcripts. During a first-round RT-PCR of the TCR CDR3, the HTBI primer set was used. One entry per CDR3 protein, called by TCRdb with MiXCR from the multiplex PCR reads. The table records 350,000 to 400,000 distinct CDR3 sequences, under 15% of them present only once. Details on this clonotype: Its specificity is not known.

The TCR sequence derives from a woman in her thirties with Graves' hyperthyroidism. This chain uses TRBV4-1 with TRBJ2-1; 7 bases fit TRBD2. The sample consisted of blood. The CDR3 region is CASSQVLGREVNEQFF. The CDR3, as DNA: TGCGCCAGCAGCCAGGTCTTAGGCCGGGAGGTAAATGAGCAGTTCTTC.